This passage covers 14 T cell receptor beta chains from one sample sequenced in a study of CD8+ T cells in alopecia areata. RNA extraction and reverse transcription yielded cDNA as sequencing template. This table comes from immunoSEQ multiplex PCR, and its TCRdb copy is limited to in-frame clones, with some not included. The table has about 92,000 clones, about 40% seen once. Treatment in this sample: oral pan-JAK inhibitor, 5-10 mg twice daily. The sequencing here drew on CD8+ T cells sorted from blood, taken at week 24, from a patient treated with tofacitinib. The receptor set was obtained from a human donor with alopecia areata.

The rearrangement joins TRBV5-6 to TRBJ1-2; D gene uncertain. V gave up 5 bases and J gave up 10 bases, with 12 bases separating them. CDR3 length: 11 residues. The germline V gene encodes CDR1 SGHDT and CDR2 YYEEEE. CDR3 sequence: CASSLGMDYTF. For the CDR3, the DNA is TGTGCCAGCAGTCTCGGGATGGACTACACCTTC.

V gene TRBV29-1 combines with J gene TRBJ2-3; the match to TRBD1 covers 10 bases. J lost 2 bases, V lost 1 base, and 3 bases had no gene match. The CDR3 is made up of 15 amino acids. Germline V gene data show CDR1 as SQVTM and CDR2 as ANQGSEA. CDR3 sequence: CSVEGGQGDTDTQYF. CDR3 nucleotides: TGCAGCGTTGAAGGAGGACAGGGGGACACAGATACGCAGTATTTT.

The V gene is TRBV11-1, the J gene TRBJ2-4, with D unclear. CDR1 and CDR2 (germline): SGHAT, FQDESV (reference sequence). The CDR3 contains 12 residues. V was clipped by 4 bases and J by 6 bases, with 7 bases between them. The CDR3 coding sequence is TGTGCCAGCAGCTACGGATTAAACATTCAGTACTTC. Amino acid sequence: CASSYGLNIQYF. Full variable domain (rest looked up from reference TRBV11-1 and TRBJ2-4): EAEVAQSPRYKITEKSQAVAFWCDPISGHATLYWYRQILGQGPELLVQFQDESVVDDSQLPKDRFSAERLKGVDSTLKIQPAELGDSAMYLCASSYGLNIQYFGAGTRLSVL.

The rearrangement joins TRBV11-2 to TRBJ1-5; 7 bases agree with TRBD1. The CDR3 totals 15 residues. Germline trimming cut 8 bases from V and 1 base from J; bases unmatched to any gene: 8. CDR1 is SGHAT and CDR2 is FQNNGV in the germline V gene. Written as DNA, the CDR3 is TGTGCCAGCCAAATAGACAGGGCGAGCAATCAGCCCCAGCATTTT. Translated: CASQIDRASNQPQHF.

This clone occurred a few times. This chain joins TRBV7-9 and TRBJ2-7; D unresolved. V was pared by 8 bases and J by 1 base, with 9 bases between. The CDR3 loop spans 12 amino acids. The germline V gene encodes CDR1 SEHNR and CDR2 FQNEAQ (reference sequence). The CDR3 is CASGPRSYEQYF. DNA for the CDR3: TGTGCCAGCGGCCCCCGATCCTACGAGCAGTACTTC.

Here the CDR3 reads CASSSQGGLLDAEAFF. The CDR3 DNA reads TGTGCCAGCAGCTCCCAAGGGGGACTGCTGGATGCTGAAGCTTTCTTT. The chain links TRBV7-9 to TRBJ1-1, with D tentatively TRBD1 (6 bases). V shed 4 bases and J shed 6 bases, with 21 bases lying between them. Germline CDR1 is SEHNR and CDR2 is FQNEAQ (reference sequence). This CDR3 comprises 16 residues.

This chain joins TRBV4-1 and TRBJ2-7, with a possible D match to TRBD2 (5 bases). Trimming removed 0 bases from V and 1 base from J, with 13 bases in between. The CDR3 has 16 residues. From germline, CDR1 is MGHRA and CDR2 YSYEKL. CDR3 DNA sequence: TGCGCCAGCAGCCAAGAGTACCCAAGAGGGTCCTACGAGCAGTACTTC. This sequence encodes CASSQEYPRGSYEQYF.

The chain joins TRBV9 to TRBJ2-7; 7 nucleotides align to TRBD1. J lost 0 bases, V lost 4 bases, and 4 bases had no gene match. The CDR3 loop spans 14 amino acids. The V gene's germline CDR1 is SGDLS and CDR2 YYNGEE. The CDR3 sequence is CASSSRQGSYEQYF. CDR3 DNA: TGTGCCAGCAGCTCTAGACAGGGCTCCTACGAGCAGTACTTC.

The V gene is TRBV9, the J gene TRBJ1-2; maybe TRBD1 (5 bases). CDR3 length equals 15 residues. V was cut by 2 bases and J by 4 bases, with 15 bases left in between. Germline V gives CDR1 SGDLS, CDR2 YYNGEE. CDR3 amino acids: CASSVGRDLGYGYTF. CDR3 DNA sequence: TGTGCCAGCAGCGTGGGTAGGGACCTGGGCTATGGCTACACCTTC.

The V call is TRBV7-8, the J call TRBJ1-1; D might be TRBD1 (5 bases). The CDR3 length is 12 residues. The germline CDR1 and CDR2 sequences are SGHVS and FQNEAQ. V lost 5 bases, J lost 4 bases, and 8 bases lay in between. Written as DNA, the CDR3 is TGTGCCAGCAGCCTCAGGGTCACTGAAGCTTTCTTT. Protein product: CASSLRVTEAFF.

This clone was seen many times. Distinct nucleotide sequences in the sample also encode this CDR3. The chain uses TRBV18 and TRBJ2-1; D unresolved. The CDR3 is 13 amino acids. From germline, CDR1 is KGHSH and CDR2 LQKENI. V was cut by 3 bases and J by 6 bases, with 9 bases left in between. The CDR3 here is CASSPPGGNEQFF. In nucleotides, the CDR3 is TGTGCCAGCTCACCCCCAGGCGGCAATGAGCAGTTCTTC.

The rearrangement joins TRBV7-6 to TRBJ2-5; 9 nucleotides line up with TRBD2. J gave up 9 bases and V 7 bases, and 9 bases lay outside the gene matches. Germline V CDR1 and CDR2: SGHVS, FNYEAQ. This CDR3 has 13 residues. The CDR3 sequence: CASTLRAGGAQYF. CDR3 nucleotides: TGTGCCAGCACCCTAAGGGCGGGGGGGGCCCAGTACTTC.

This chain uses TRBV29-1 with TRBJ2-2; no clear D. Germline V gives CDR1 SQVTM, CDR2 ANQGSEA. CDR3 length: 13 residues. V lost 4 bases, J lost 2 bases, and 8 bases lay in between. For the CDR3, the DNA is TGCAGCGTTGCTCAACAAAACACCGGGGAGCTGTTTTTT. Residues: CSVAQQNTGELFF.

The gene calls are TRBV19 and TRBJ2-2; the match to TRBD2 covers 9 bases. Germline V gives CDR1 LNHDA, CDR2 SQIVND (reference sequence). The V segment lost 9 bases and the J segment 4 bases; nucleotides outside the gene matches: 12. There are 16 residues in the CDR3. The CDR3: CASHSGLAPFTGELFF. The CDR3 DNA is TGTGCCAGCCACAGTGGACTAGCGCCTTTCACCGGGGAGCTGTTTTTT.